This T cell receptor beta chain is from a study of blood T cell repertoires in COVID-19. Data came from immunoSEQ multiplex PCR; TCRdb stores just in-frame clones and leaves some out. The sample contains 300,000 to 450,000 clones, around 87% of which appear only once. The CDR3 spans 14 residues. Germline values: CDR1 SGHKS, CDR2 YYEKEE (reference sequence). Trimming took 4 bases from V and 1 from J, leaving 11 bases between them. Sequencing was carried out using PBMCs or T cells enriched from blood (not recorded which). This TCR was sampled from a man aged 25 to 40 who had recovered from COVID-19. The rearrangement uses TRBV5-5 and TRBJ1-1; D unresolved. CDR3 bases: TGTGCCAGCAGCGCACCCTCACAGAACACTGAAGCTTTCTTT. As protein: CASSAPSQNTEAFF. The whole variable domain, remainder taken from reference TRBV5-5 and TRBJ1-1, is DAGVTQSPTHLIKTRGQQVTLRCSPISGHKSVSWYQQVLGQGPQFIFQYYEKEERGRGNFPDRFSARQFPNYSSELNVNALLLGDSALYLCASSAPSQNTEAFFGQGTRLTVV.